Sequencing of this TCR beta chain was carried out in a study of cytomegalovirus exposure and HLA in healthy donors. Overall study results and limits: Analyses of presence and absence presupposed an approximately uniform sequencing depth across donors. About 87% or about 30% of the time was how often most TCR beta V segments were productive, according to an earlier analysis.

PCR used 60 Vbeta primers and 13 Jbeta primers. The data were produced by immunoSEQ multiplex PCR, yet TCRdb's version contains in-frame clones alone and is incomplete. The sample holds around 150,000 clones; nearly 80% are singletons and the top ten take around 9.8%. Points on this clone: Antigen specificity is unknown.

J was trimmed by 5 bases and V by 2 bases; bases with no gene match: 8. The CDR3 runs to 15 residues. Germline CDR1 is MNHNY and CDR2 is SVGAGI (reference sequence). The chain employs TRBV6-6 and TRBJ2-5, with TRBD1 matching 7 bases. Sequences were obtained from PBMCs. The sequence derives from a man younger than 35 in good health and CMV-seropositive. The CDR3 spells CASSYEGQIFETQYF. The CDR3, as DNA: TGTGCCAGCAGTTACGAGGGACAGATCTTCGAGACCCAGTACTTC.